The present T cell receptor (beta chain) was sequenced within a study of CD4 T cells in relation to SARS-CoV-2 and coronaviruses. Across the whole study: PBMCs were cultured with antigen for roughly 11 days before TCR beta sequencing. The negative reference was HIV-1 Nef peptide pool or peptide-free culture.

As concerns this clone: Its antigen remains unknown.

Whole-study findings and limits: In around 63% of donors, memory CD4+ clonotypes crossrecognized SARS-CoV-2 and at least one common cold coronavirus spike.

CD4+ T cells from unexposed donors were obtained before the COVID-19 pandemic (2011-2018). After more than eight days of culture, CD4+ T cells were isolated. A few million PBMCs per well were cultured with approximately 10 IU/ml IL-2. Repertoires were generated with immunoSEQ multiplex PCR, while TCRdb's copy carries only in-frame clones and drops some. Of around 25,000 clones listed, 73% are singletons. The V and J ends lost 7 bases and 2 bases, in that order; junction bases with no gene match: 5. Germline loops: CDR1 SNHLY, CDR2 FYNNEI. The CDR3 contains 14 residues. The rearrangement links TRBV2 to TRBJ2-3; 8 bases line up with TRBD2. The receptor was derived from a human donor in good health. Sequencing was done on a sample of CD4+ T cells from PBMCs, cultured in vitro. In nucleotides, the CDR3 is TGTGCCAGCAAGATAGCGGGAAACACAGATACGCAGTATTTT. Encoded protein: CASKIAGNTDTQYF. Drawing the rest from reference TRBV2 and TRBJ2-3, the complete variable domain is EPEVTQTPSHQVTQMGQEVILRCVPISNHLYFYWYRQILGQKVEFLVSFYNNEISEKSEIFDDQFSVERPDGSNFTLKIRSTKLEDSAMYFCASKIAGNTDTQYFGPGTRLTVL.